This T cell receptor beta chain derives from a study of blood T cell repertoires in COVID-19. Study summary: COVID-19 samples collected from the United States, Italy and Spain covered acute and convalescent phases. In each case, the material was cDNA or gDNA derived from T cells, B-cell-depleted T cells, or PBMCs.

Original handling: For nucleated cells, counts were estimated from reference gene primer amplification. The repertoire was sequenced with immunoSEQ multiplex PCR; TCRdb's copy has only in-frame clones and lacks some. That table furnishes V, J and clone size, whereas the DNA furnished D and trimming. The table has under 400,000 clones, roughly 86% seen once. Germline-derived CDR1 and CDR2 are PRHDT and FYEKMQ (reference sequence). The CDR3 totals 14 residues. Trimming cost V 5 bases and J 3 bases; bases outside gene matches: 6. The Seattle site enrolled patients during active infection and followed them longitudinally.

The origin of this receptor is a woman aged 25 to 45 with COVID-19, enrolled during active disease. The gene calls are TRBV13 and TRBJ2-7, with 8 nucleotides matching TRBD1. The sequencing input was peripheral blood. The DNA for the CDR3 is TGTGCCAGCAGCGCAGAGACAGGGGTCTACGAGCAGTACTTC. It encodes CASSAETGVYEQYF.